The clone carrying this T cell receptor beta chain was found once. Every single patient, without exception, relapsed after autologous stem cell transplantation, and brentuximab vedotin exposure varied. Classification of best responses gave complete response, partial response or progressive disease. The table came from immunoSEQ multiplex PCR; TCRdb's copy has only in-frame clones and leaves some out. The repertoire holds tens of thousands of clones, with around 64% as singletons. The junction had 4 bases not matched to a gene; V was cut back by 3 bases and J by 4 bases. Germline assignment: CDR1 SGDLS and CDR2 YYNGEE. The CDR3 is made up of 15 amino acids. The sample is drawn from a study of PD-1 blockade in classical Hodgkin lymphoma.

This receptor was taken from a human donor with classical Hodgkin lymphoma. This chain joins TRBV9 and TRBJ2-5, with 12 bases fitting TRBD1. The specimen was peripheral blood mononuclear cells (PBMCs), collected at baseline. The CDR3 region is CASSGGQGAGETQYF. CDR3 sequence (DNA): TGTGCCAGCAGCGGGGGACAGGGGGCGGGAGAGACCCAGTACTTC. The full variable domain, rest sourced from reference TRBV9 and TRBJ2-5, is DSGVTQTPKHLITATGQRVTLRCSPRSGDLSVYWYQQSLDQGLQFLIQYYNGEERAKGNILERFSAQQFPDLHSELNLSSLELGDSALYFCASSGGQGAGETQYFGPGTRLLVL.